The 23 T cell receptor beta chains below come from one sample, sequenced in a study of T cells in Graves' hyperthyroidism and ophthalmopathy. RNA transcripts yielded amplified TCR beta CDR3 regions. In the first-round RT-PCR of the TCR CDR3, the HTBI primer set was used. TCRdb analysed the multiplex PCR reads with MiXCR anew, one entry per CDR3 protein. The sample records a few hundred thousand distinct CDR3 sequences, around 45% being singletons. Sequencing was performed on peripheral blood or thyroid tissue (not recorded which). Every receptor here comes from an adult woman with Graves' disease, either hyperthyroidism or ophthalmopathy (not recorded which).

The chain uses TRBV20-1 and TRBJ2-7; 11 nucleotides align to TRBD2. Germline lookup yields CDR1 DFQATT and CDR2 SNEGSKA (reference sequence). CDR3 size: 13 residues. V lost 6 bases, J lost 4 bases, and 5 bases stayed unmatched. CDR3 coding DNA: TGCAGTGCCGCGGGGACTAGCGGTTACGAGCAGTACTTC. It encodes CSAAGTSGYEQYF.

The chain links TRBV29-1 to TRBJ2-7, with 7 bases matching TRBD2. Germline CDR1 and CDR2: SQVTM and ANQGSEA. V trimming: 6 bases; J trimming: 3 bases; junction bases outside the gene matches: 11. The length of the CDR3 is 14 residues. As DNA, the CDR3 is TGCAGCGTGAGCGGGACCACCCAAGGCTACGAGCAGTACTTC. Translation gives CSVSGTTQGYEQYF.

This clonotype was counted many times. The chain links TRBV6-6 to TRBJ1-5; 7 positions match TRBD1. CDR3 size: 12 residues. CDR1 is MNHNY and CDR2 is SVGAGI in the germline V gene (reference sequence). The junction had 10 bases not matched to a gene; V was cut back by 8 bases and J by 12 bases. CDR3 residues: CASSQGVGSQHF. The CDR3 DNA sequence: TGTGCCAGCTCGCAGGGGGTGGGGAGCCAGCATTTT.

The chain couples TRBV5-1 to TRBJ1-1; the match to TRBD1 covers 10 bases. The CDR3 has 15 amino acids. Germline values: CDR1 SGHRS, CDR2 YFSETQ. V lost 0 bases, J lost 11 bases, and 10 bases stayed unmatched. This CDR3 reads CASSLGFTRGQGAFF. The DNA of the CDR3 is TGCGCCAGCAGCTTGGGCTTCACAAGGGGACAGGGGGCTTTCTTT.

This clonotype was recorded at least ten times. The DNA for the CDR3 is TGTGCCAGCAGCCAAGTTGGAAGGAACACTGAAGCTTTCTTT. Its protein is CASSQVGRNTEAFF. The chain links TRBV3-1 to TRBJ1-1; D not resolved. The CDR3 is 14 residues long. Trimming shortened V by 1 base and J by 1 base, and 7 bases separated the two germline ends. Germline CDR1 is LGHDT and CDR2 is YNNKEL (reference sequence).

The J gene is TRBJ1-5, the V gene TRBV7-6; TRBD1 matches at 7 bases. The CDR3 runs 16 residues. V shed 1 base and J 6 bases; nucleotides not matched to a gene: 9. The germline CDR1 and CDR2 sequences are SGHVS and FNYEAQ. CDR3 protein: CASSLVGDRLGQPQHF. The CDR3 DNA reads TGTGCCAGCAGCTTAGTCGGGGACAGACTCGGTCAGCCCCAGCATTTT.

This clonotype was seen ten or more times. The chain joins TRBV7-8 to TRBJ2-7, with TRBD1 matching 10 bases. The CDR3 contains 16 residues. Losses at the gene ends were 4 bases for V and 7 bases for J; bases not matched to a gene: 13. Germline V gives CDR1 SGHVS, CDR2 FQNEAQ. The CDR3, as DNA: TGTGCCAGCAGCTCCCAAGGACAGGGGGGCGCGGGGGAGCAGTACTTC. Translating it yields CASSSQGQGGAGEQYF.

DNA for the CDR3: TGTGCCAGCAGTCGAGGAACCGGGGAGCAGTTCTTC. It encodes CASSRGTGEQFF. The rearrangement uses TRBV6-4 and TRBJ2-1; unclear D gene. Germline CDR1 and CDR2: MRHNA and SNTAGT. This CDR3 has 12 amino acids. Trimming stripped 5 bases from V and 10 bases from J, with 12 bases between.

This clonotype was observed at least ten times. The chain joins TRBV6-1 to TRBJ2-6; D gene unclear. Germline V gene lookup returns CDR1 MNHNS and CDR2 SASEGT. CDR3 length: 13 residues. V lost 6 bases and J lost 3, with 6 bases in between. The CDR3 protein is CASSPFGANVLTF. The CDR3 DNA reads as TGTGCCAGCAGCCCTTTTGGGGCCAACGTCCTGACTTTC.

The V call is TRBV29-1, the J call TRBJ1-2; TRBD1 matches 10 bases. Germline V gene sequence: CDR1 SQVTM, CDR2 ANQGSEA. The V segment lost 4 bases and the J segment 4 bases; nucleotides outside the gene matches: 3. This CDR3 has 13 residues. CDR3 nucleotides: TGCAGCGTTGTGACAGGGGGCGGCTATGGCTACACCTTC. Amino acid sequence: CSVVTGGGYGYTF.

This clonotype was picked up many times. V and J are TRBV12-3 or TRBV12-4 and TRBJ1-2; a weak D match, TRBD1 (6 bases). The CDR3 spans 13 residues. The V gene lost 6 bases and the J gene lost 6 bases, with 14 bases spanning the gap. CDR3 sequence: CASSPAGDHGYTF. The CDR3 DNA follows: TGTGCCAGCAGCCCCGCAGGGGATCATGGCTACACCTTC.

In regard to this clonotype: This could be a read error, since a much larger clone is one nucleotide away. V usage is TRBV5-1 and J usage is TRBJ2-5, with unresolved D. This CDR3 is 15 amino acids long. The V and J ends lost 0 bases and 5 bases respectively, with 14 bases between them. CDR1 is SGHRS and CDR2 is YFSETQ in the germline V gene. The CDR3 coding sequence is TGCGCCAGCAGCTTGGGGACCAACTCTGCGGAGACCCAGTACTTC. Translating gives CASSLGTNSAETQYF.

This clonotype was found a few times. The chain recombines TRBV5-4 with TRBJ2-3; maybe TRBD1 (6 bases). Germline assignment: CDR1 SGHNT and CDR2 YYREEE (reference sequence). V lost 4 bases to trimming and J lost 4 bases, with 13 bases between them. The CDR3 runs 14 residues. CDR3 residues: CASSPRQVADTQYF. The CDR3 coding sequence is TGTGCCAGCAGCCCCAGACAGGTAGCAGATACGCAGTATTTT.

With respect to this clonotype: One end of the junction is discordant with germline, which a read error may explain. This rearrangement joins TRBV10-3 to TRBJ2-6; D gene ambiguous. The germline V gene has CDR1 ENHRY and CDR2 SYGVKD. The CDR3 is 14 amino acids. CDR3 nucleotide sequence: TGTGCCAGCAGTGAAGTGGAAGAGGCCAACGTCCTGACTTTC. It encodes CASSEVEEANVLTF.

This chain connects TRBV29-1 to TRBJ1-4, with TRBD1 as a possible D gene (6 bases). CDR3 size: 12 residues. With 4 bases removed from V and 8 bases from J, the gap between germline ends came to 11 bases. Per germline, CDR1 SQVTM and CDR2 ANQGSEA. For the CDR3, the DNA is TGCAGCGTTGGGCAGGGGTACGAAAAACTGTTTTTT. This translates into CSVGQGYEKLFF.

The chain combines TRBV20-1 with TRBJ1-5; perhaps TRBD1 as D (5 bases). Germline CDR1 is DFQATT and CDR2 is SNEGSKA (reference sequence). Trimming left V 6 bases short and J 4 bases short, with 19 bases between. The CDR3 loop spans 15 amino acids. The CDR3, as DNA: TGCAGTGCCACCCATGACGGGACGCGAAATCAGCCCCAGCATTTT. Its protein product is CSATHDGTRNQPQHF.

The V and J genes are TRBV5-1 and TRBJ1-1; D possibly corresponds to TRBD1 (5 bases). The germline CDR1 and CDR2 sequences are SGHRS and YFSETQ. This CDR3 comprises 17 residues. Trimming pared 0 bases from V and 6 bases from J, leaving 21 bases between. The CDR3 coding sequence is TGCGCCAGCAGCTTGGGGTCTACAACGGGGACGAGCGCTGAAGCTTTCTTT. Amino acids: CASSLGSTTGTSAEAFF.

This clonotype was observed many times. The chain couples TRBV7-9 to TRBJ2-7; 9 bases align to TRBD2. Trimming cost V 5 bases and J 6 bases; bases outside gene matches: 11. The CDR3 loop spans 15 amino acids. From germline, CDR1 is SEHNR and CDR2 FQNEAQ (reference sequence). Here the CDR3 DNA reads TGTGCCAGCAGCCCAAGGGGTACTAGCGGGTTCGAGCAGTACTTC. Amino acid sequence: CASSPRGTSGFEQYF.

With regard to this clonotype: A much larger clone lies a single base off, so this may be a read error. This chain uses TRBV20-1 with TRBJ2-2; a weak D match, TRBD1 (6 bases). CDR1 is DFQATT, CDR2 SNEGSKA, per germline (reference sequence). The CDR3 has 15 residues. The chain's CDR3 is CSARTLSRDTGELSF. Written as DNA, the CDR3 is TGCAGTGCTAGGACCCTCTCGAGGGACACCGGGGAGCTGTCTTTT.

This clonotype occurred once. An end of the junction differs from the germline gene, which may be a read error. The rearrangement links TRBV11-2 to TRBJ1-1; D possibly corresponds to TRBD1 (5 bases). This CDR3 contains 14 residues. Germline V lookup: CDR1 SGHAT, CDR2 FQNNGV. The CDR3 coding sequence is TGTGCTAGCAAACAGCGGGGCGCGAACACTGAAGCTTTCTTT. It codes for CASKQRGANTEAFF.

This clonotype was seen ten or more times. The CDR3 protein is CASSQQSGLYGYTF. CDR3 DNA: TGCGCCAGCAGCCAACAATCCGGGCTCTATGGCTACACCTTC. The rearrangement links TRBV4-1 to TRBJ1-2; no firm D call. Germline CDR1 MGHRA, CDR2 YSYEKL. Trimming removed 2 bases at V and 4 bases at J, with 11 bases between. The CDR3 loop spans 14 amino acids.

This clonotype was observed at least ten times. The chain carries TRBV9 and TRBJ1-3; tentative D call: TRBD1 (6 bases). The CDR3 extends over 15 amino acids. V shed 1 base and J shed 4 bases, with 12 bases lying between them. Germline CDR1 SGDLS, CDR2 YYNGEE. CDR3 amino acids: CASSVKTGPGNTIYF. DNA for the CDR3: TGTGCCAGCAGCGTAAAAACAGGGCCCGGAAACACCATATATTTT.

The rearrangement uses TRBV7-2 and TRBJ2-7; 7 bases fit TRBD1. Germline V CDR1 and CDR2: SGHTA, FQGNSA. CDR3 size: 16 residues. The V gene end was trimmed by 5 bases and the J gene end by 3 bases; junction bases not matched to a gene: 13. The CDR3 DNA follows: TGTGCCAGCAGCGGCCGAGGGACAGACAGGGACTACGAGCAGTACTTC. This encodes CASSGRGTDRDYEQYF.